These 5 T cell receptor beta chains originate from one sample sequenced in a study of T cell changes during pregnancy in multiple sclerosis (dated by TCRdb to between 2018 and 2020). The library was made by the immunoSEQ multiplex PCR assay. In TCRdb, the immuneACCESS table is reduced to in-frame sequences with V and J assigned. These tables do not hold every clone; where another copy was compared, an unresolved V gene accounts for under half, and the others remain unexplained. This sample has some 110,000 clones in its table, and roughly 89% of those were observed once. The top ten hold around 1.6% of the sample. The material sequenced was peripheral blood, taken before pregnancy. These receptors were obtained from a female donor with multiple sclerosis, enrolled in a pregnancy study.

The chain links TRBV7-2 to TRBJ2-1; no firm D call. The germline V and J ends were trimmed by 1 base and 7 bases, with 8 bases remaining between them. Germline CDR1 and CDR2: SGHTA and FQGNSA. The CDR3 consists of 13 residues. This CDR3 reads CASSLVTRNEQFF. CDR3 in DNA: TGTGCCAGCAGCTTAGTCACGCGAAATGAGCAGTTCTTC.

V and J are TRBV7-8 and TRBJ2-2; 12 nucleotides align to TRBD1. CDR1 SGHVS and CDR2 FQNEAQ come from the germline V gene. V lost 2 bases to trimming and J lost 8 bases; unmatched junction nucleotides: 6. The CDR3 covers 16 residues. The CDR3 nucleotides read TGTGCCAGCAGCTTATTGGGACAGGGGGCCGCAGGGGAGCTGTTTTTT. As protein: CASSLLGQGAAGELFF.

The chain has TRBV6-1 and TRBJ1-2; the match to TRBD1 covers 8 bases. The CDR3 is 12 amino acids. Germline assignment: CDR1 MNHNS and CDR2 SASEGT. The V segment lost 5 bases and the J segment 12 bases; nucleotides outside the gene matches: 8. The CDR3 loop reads CASSPRTGRDTF. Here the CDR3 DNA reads TGTGCCAGCAGTCCCCGGACAGGGAGGGACACCTTC.

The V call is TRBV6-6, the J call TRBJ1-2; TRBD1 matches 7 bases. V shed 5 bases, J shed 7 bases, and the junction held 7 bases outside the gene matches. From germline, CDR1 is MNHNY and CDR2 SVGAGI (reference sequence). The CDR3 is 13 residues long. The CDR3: CASSKRQGGGYTF. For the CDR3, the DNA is TGTGCCAGCAGTAAACGACAGGGAGGTGGCTACACCTTC.

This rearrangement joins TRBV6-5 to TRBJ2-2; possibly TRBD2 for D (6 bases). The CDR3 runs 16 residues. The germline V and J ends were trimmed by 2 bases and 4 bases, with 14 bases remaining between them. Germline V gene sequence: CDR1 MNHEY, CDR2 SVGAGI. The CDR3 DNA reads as TGTGCCAGCAGTTACGCGGGGATCCGGGGCACCGGGGAGCTGTTTTTT. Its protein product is CASSYAGIRGTGELFF.